The subject of this entry is one T cell receptor (beta chain). Clones were sequenced by immunoSEQ multiplex PCR, and TCRdb holds only the in-frame ones, with some missing. The sample holds tens of thousands of clones, just over 90% seen once. The sample belongs to a study of control samples from healthy donors and cancer patients. The sample consisted of PBMCs. The sequence was collected from a middle-aged man with lung cancer.

For the CDR3, the DNA is TGCGCCAGCAGCTTTAATGCAGGGGAAGGCTACACCTTC. Protein product: CASSFNAGEGYTF. V usage is TRBV5-1 and J usage is TRBJ1-2, with D maybe TRBD1 (6 bases). CDR1 is SGHRS and CDR2 is YFSETQ in the germline V gene. The CDR3 runs 13 residues. With 2 bases removed from V and 8 bases from J, the gap between germline ends came to 13 bases.